This TCR beta chain was identified during a study of blood T cell repertoires in COVID-19. Whole-study context: The origin of the acute and convalescent COVID-19 samples was the United States, Italy and Spain.

Per the original data handling: Cell counts per sample came from amplifying reference gene primers. TCRdb's table, derived via immunoSEQ multiplex PCR, lists solely in-frame clones and lacks some. That table is the source of V, J and clone size, and D and trimming were worked out from the DNA. There are 100,000 to 150,000 clones in the sample; around 89% occur only once, and more than 2% lies in the top ten. Unmatched junction bases numbered 12, after V lost 6 bases and J lost 6 bases. CDR3 size: 17 residues. Germline V gene data show CDR1 as MNHEY and CDR2 as SVGEGT. This receptor was identified in a man between 65 and 85 years old with active COVID-19. The chain joins TRBV6-2 or TRBV6-3 to TRBJ2-3; 13 bases line up with TRBD2. The sequenced sample was peripheral blood. CDR3 amino acids: CASSPTGTSGTGDTQYF. The CDR3 nucleotides read TGTGCCAGCAGCCCTACCGGGACTAGCGGGACCGGGGATACGCAGTATTTT.